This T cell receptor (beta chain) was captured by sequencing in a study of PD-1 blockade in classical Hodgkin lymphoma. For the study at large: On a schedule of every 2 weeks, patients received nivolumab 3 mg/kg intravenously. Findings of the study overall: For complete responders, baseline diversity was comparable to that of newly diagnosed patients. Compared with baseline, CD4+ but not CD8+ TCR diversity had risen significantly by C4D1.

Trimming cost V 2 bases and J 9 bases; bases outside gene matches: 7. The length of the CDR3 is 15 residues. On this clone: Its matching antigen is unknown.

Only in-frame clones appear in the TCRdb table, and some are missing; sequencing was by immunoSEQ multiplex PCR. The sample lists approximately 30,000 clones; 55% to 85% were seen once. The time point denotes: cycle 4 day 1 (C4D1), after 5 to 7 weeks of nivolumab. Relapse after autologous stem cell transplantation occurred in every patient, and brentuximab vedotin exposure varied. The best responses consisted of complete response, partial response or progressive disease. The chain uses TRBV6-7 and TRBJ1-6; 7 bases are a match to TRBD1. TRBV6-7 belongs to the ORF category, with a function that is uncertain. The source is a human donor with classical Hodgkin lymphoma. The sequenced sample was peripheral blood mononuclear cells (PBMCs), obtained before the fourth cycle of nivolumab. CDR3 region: CASSYGRGKGSPLHF. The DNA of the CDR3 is TGTGCCAGCAGTTACGGCAGGGGGAAGGGTTCACCCCTCCACTTT.